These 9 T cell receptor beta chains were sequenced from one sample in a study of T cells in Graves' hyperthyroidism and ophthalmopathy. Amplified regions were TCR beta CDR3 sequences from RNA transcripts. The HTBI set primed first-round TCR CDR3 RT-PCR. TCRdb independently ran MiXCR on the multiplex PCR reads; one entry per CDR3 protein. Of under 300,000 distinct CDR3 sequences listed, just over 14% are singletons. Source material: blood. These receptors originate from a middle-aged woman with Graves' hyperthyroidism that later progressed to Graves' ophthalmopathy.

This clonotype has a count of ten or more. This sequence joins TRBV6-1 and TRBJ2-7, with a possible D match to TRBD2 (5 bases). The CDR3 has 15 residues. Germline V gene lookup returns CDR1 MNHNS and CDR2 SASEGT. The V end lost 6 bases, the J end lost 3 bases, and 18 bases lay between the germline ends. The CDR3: CASRLTIAWGYEQYF. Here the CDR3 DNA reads TGTGCCAGCAGACTCACGATAGCGTGGGGCTACGAGCAGTACTTC.

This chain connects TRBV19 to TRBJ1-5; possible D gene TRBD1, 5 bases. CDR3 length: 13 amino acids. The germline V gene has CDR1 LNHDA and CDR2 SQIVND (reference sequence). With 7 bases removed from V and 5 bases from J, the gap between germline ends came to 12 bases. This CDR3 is CASKSGLDQPQHF. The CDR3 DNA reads TGTGCCAGTAAATCAGGGTTGGATCAGCCCCAGCATTTT.

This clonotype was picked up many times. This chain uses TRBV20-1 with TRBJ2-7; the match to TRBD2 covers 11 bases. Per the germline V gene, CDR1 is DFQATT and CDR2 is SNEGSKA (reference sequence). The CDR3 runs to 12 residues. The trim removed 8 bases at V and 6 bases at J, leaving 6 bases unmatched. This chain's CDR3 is CSKLAGAVEQYF. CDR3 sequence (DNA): TGCAGTAAACTAGCGGGAGCTGTCGAGCAGTACTTC.

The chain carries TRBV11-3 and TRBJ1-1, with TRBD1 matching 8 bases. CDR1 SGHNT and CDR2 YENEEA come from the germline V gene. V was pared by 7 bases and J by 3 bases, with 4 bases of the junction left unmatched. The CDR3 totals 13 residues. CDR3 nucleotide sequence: TGTGCCAGCACCCCGACAGGGGACACTGAAGCTTTCTTT. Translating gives CASTPTGDTEAFF.

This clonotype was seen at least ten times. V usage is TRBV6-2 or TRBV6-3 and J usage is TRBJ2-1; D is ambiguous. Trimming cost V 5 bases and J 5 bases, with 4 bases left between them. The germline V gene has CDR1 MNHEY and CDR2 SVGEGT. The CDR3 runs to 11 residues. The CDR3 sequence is CASSPNNEQFF. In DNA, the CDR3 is TGTGCCAGCAGTCCCAACAATGAGCAGTTCTTC.

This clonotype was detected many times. This chain's CDR3 is CASPRTGRHEQFF. CDR3 coding DNA: TGTGCCAGCCCTCGGACTGGCCGGCATGAGCAGTTCTTC. The chain employs TRBV7-2 and TRBJ2-1, with a tentative D call TRBD2 (5 bases). The germline gives CDR1 SGHTA, CDR2 FQGNSA. The ends were cut back, 8 bases at V and 8 bases at J, with 16 bases in the middle. This CDR3 is built from 13 residues.

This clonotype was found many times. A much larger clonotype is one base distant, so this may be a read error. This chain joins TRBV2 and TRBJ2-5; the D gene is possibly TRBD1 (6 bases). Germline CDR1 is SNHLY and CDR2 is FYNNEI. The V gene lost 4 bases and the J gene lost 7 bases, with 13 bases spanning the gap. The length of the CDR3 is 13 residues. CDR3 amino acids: CASSGDEGGTQYF. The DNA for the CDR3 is TGTGCCAGCAGTGGGGATGAAGGGGGGACCCAGTACTTC.

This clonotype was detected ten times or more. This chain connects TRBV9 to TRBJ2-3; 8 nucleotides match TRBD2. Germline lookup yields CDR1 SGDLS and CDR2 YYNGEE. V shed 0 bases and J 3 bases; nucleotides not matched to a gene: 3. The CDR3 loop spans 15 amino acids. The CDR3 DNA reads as TGTGCCAGCAGCGTAGTCAGCGGGAGTACAGATACGCAGTATTTT. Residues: CASSVVSGSTDTQYF.

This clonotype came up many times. The CDR3 sequence: CASSVEPGREDYGYTF. The DNA for the CDR3 is TGTGCCAGCAGCGTAGAGCCCGGCAGGGAGGATTATGGCTACACCTTC. The chain is built from TRBV9 and TRBJ1-2; tentatively, D is TRBD1 (5 bases). This CDR3 is 16 amino acids long. Germline V CDR1 and CDR2: SGDLS, YYNGEE. With 0 bases removed from V and 5 bases from J, the gap between germline ends came to 17 bases.